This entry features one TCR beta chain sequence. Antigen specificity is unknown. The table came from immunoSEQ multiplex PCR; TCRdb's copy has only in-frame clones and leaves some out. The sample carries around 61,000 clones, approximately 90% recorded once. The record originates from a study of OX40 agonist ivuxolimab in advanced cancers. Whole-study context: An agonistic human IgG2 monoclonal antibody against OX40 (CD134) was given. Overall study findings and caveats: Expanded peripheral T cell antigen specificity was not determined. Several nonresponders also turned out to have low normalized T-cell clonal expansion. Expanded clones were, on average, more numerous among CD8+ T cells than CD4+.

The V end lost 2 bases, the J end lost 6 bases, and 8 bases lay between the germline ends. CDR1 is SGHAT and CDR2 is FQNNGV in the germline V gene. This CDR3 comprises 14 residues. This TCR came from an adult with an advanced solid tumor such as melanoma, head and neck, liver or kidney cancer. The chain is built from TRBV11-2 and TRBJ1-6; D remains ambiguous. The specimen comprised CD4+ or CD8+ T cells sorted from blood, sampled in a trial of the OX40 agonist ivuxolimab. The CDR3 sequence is CASSLQLLNSPLHF. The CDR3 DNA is TGTGCCAGCAGCTTACAGCTCCTTAATTCACCCCTCCACTTT.